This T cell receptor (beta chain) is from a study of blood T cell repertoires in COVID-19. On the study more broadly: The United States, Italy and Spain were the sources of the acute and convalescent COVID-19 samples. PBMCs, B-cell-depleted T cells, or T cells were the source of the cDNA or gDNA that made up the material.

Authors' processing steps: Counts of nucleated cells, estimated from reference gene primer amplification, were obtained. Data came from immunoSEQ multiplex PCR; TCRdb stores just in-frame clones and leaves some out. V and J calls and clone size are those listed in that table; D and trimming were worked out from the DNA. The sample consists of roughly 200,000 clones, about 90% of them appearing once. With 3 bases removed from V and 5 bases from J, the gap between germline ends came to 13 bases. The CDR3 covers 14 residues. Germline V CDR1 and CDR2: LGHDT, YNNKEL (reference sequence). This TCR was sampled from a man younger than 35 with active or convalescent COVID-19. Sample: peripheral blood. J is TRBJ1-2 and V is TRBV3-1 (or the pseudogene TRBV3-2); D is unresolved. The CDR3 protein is CASSHAGSNYGYTF. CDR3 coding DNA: TGTGCCAGCAGCCACGCCGGGTCGAATTATGGCTACACCTTC.